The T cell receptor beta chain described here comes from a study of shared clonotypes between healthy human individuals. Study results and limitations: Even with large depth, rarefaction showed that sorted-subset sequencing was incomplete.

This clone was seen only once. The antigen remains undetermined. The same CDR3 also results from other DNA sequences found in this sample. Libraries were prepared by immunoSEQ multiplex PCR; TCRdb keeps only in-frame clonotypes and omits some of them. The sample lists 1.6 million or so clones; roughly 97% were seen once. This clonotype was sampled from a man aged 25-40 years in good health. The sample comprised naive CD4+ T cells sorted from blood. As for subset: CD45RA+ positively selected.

CDR3 sequence (DNA): TGTGCCAGCAGTAAAGACAGCTACAATGAGCAGTTCTTC. Protein sequence: CASSKDSYNEQFF. This chain uses TRBV6-1 with TRBJ2-1; D perhaps matches TRBD1 (5 bases). The CDR3 sequence is 13 residues long. Germline V CDR1 and CDR2: MNHNS, SASEGT. V was cut by 5 bases and J by 3 bases, with 8 bases left in between.